The sequence of this T cell receptor (beta chain) was determined in a study of blood T cells in healthy people across ages. Regarding the study as a whole: Naive and antigen-experienced cells were not separated, limiting conclusive comparison.

Germline loops: CDR1 SGHDT, CDR2 YYEEEE. The CDR3 sequence is 13 residues long. Trimming pared 4 bases from V and 7 bases from J, leaving 11 bases between. Primed by a sample-barcoded 5' primer and a J-beta primer mix, a second PCR proceeded for about 7 to 11 cycles. TCRdb used MiXCR to reprocess the 5' RACE reads, holding one entry per CDR3 protein. The sample records 1 million or so distinct CDR3 sequences, roughly 24% being singletons. This clonotype showed up just a few times. The antigen is undetermined. These data also formed part of another study, on T cells of mothers and their children. That study adds: The cDNA synthesis received all extracted RNA, at about 1.5 ug per 15 ul.

The material sequenced was blood. The sequence derives from a girl aged 2 to 10 in good health. The chain couples TRBV5-6 to TRBJ2-2; no clear D. The CDR3: CASSEELYGELFF. As DNA, the CDR3 is TGTGCCAGCAGCGAAGAACTTTACGGGGAGCTGTTTTTT. The full variable domain, with the rest looked up from reference TRBV5-6 and TRBJ2-2, is DAGVTQSPTHLIKTRGQQVTLRCSPKSGHDTVSWYQQALGQGPQFIFQYYEEEERQRGNFPDRFSGHQFPNYSSELNVNALLLGDSALYLCASSEELYGELFFGEGSRLTVL.